Listed below are T cell receptor beta chains from one sample, sequenced in a study of T-cell memory formation after mild COVID-19. In TCRdb, the 5' RACE reads were re-called with MiXCR into one record per CDR3 protein. The sample has about 500,000 distinct CDR3 sequences, roughly 20% seen once. Sample: PBMCs or a T cell subset sorted from them (not recorded which). The receptor source for this set is an adult woman who had mild COVID-19 (a few samples of this study predate the infection). Cell type and time point are not known. CDR3s leave out the opening cysteine and the closing phenylalanine or tryptophan. A D gene is named only where the DNA matches it firmly.

D: -; J: TRBJ2-7; V: TRBV5-4; CDR3: ASSQPPEAYEQY
D: -; J: TRBJ2-3; V: TRBV5-1; CDR3: ASSLGRGHQSDTQY
D: -; J: TRBJ2-5; V: TRBV20-1; CDR3: SADQGGETQY
D: -; J: TRBJ1-1; V: TRBV14; CDR3: ASSQDKDRNTEAF
D: -; J: TRBJ2-5; V: TRBV25-1; CDR3: ASVPWGAGETQY
D: TRBD2; J: TRBJ2-3; V: TRBV4-2; CDR3: ASSQEVGTSGTDTQY
D: TRBD2; J: TRBJ2-2; V: TRBV7-2; CDR3: ASSPTSGRAGNTGELF
D: -; J: TRBJ2-3; V: TRBV7-2; CDR3: ASIPGRAPTDTQY
D: -; J: TRBJ2-2; V: TRBV5-1; CDR3: ASSPPVGGELF
D: -; J: TRBJ2-3; V: TRBV5-1; CDR3: ASSQGQSSTDTQY
D: -; J: TRBJ2-1; V: TRBV12-3/TRBV12-4; CDR3: ASKVARPYNEQF
D: -; J: TRBJ1-2; V: TRBV27; CDR3: ASRSLRDRNKNGYT
D: -; J: TRBJ2-3; V: TRBV21-1; CDR3: ASSKGGGYLTDTQY
D: -; J: TRBJ2-1; V: TRBV24-1; CDR3: ATSDWTPYNEQF
D: -; J: TRBJ2-1; V: TRBV10-3; CDR3: AISEWPYNEQF
D: TRBD1; J: TRBJ1-5; V: TRBV7-2; CDR3: ASSLGDRVSGQPQH
D: -; J: TRBJ1-1; V: TRBV7-8; CDR3: ASSLVVRGNTEAF
D: TRBD1; J: TRBJ2-1; V: TRBV24-1; CDR3: ATSVQGASYNEQF
D: TRBD2; J: TRBJ2-1; V: TRBV15; CDR3: ATSNRGVNEQF
D: -; J: TRBJ1-2; V: TRBV4-2; CDR3: ASSQVMGNYGYT
D: TRBD2; J: TRBJ2-1; V: TRBV20-1; CDR3: SARGTSGLTGNEQF
D: -; J: TRBJ1-2; V: TRBV29-1; CDR3: SVVSRGGYGYT
D: TRBD1; J: TRBJ2-5; V: TRBV27; CDR3: ASSPYPDRVGETQY
D: TRBD2; J: TRBJ2-6; V: TRBV12-3/TRBV12-4; CDR3: ASSPLAGRGANVLT
D: TRBD2; J: TRBJ2-5; V: TRBV5-4; CDR3: ASSPTSGRETQY
D: -; J: TRBJ2-1; V: TRBV7-2; CDR3: ASSFFPEI
D: TRBD1; J: TRBJ1-6; V: TRBV5-6; CDR3: ASRRGDSQNSPLH